Each of the 5 T cell receptor beta chains below was sequenced from the same sample in a study of blood T cell repertoires in COVID-19. Data came from immunoSEQ multiplex PCR; TCRdb stores just in-frame clones and leaves some out. Of roughly 110,000 clones listed, over 55% are singletons. Sequencing used peripheral blood. Receptors were obtained from a human donor with acute or convalescent COVID-19. The donor label of this sample is uncertain.

The V and J genes are TRBV19 and TRBJ2-7, with D perhaps TRBD1 (5 bases). Trimming stripped 7 bases from V and 2 bases from J, with 18 bases between. CDR3 length equals 15 residues. CDR1 LNHDA and CDR2 SQIVND come from the germline V gene (reference sequence). Written as DNA, the CDR3 is TGTGCCAGTACCGGACACCTCTTCCCGACCTACGAGCAGTACGTC. Its translation: CASTGHLFPTYEQYV.

The chain uses TRBV24-1 and TRBJ2-2; 7 nucleotides match TRBD2. This CDR3 contains 12 residues. J lost 3 bases, V lost 9 bases, and 0 bases had no gene match. Looked up from germline, CDR1 is KGHDR and CDR2 is SFDVKD. In nucleotides, the CDR3 is TGTGCCACCCGGGGGGACACCGGGGAGCTGTTTTTT. Its translation is CATRGDTGELFF.

The rearrangement joins TRBV11-2 to TRBJ2-3; 7 bases are a match to TRBD1. V lost 7 bases to trimming and J lost 8 bases; unmatched junction nucleotides: 15. The CDR3 is 15 residues long. Germline V lookup: CDR1 SGHAT, CDR2 FQNNGV. CDR3 DNA sequence: TGTGCCAGCACCCCTCCCAGGGGGTGGACTCTTACGCAGTATTTT. This gives the protein CASTPPRGWTLTQYF.

The rearrangement joins TRBV28 to TRBJ2-5; 9 nucleotides agree with TRBD2. The CDR3 has 15 amino acids. Germline lookup yields CDR1 MDHEN and CDR2 SYDVKM. Trimming at V came to 5 bases and at J to 7 bases, leaving 11 bases not matched to a gene. The CDR3 reads CASSRRGGGKATQYF. The CDR3 DNA reads TGTGCCAGCAGTCGGCGCGGGGGGGGCAAAGCGACCCAGTACTTC.

This CDR3 reads CASSLGARTGRGEQFF. The DNA of the CDR3 is TGTGCCAGCAGCTTAGGAGCCCGGACAGGGAGGGGTGAGCAGTTCTTC. The genes are TRBV11-1 and TRBJ2-1; TRBD1 might be the D (8 bases). This CDR3 region has 16 residues. CDR1 is SGHAT and CDR2 is FQDESV in the germline V gene (reference sequence). V was pared by 1 base and J by 9 bases, with 19 bases between.